This T cell receptor (beta chain) was observed in a study of blood T cell repertoires in COVID-19. In the source study's methods: Amplifying reference gene primers gave estimates of nucleated cell counts. Libraries were prepared by immunoSEQ multiplex PCR; TCRdb keeps only in-frame clonotypes and omits some of them. V, J and clone size were drawn from that table, and D and trimming were deduced from the DNA. Here the sample spans 250,000 to 350,000 clones, 90% being singletons. The CDR3 has 15 amino acids. The chain employs TRBV21-1 and TRBJ1-5. TRBV21-1 is given as a pseudogene. The source of this sequence is a woman aged 18 to 35 with acute COVID-19. The specimen sequenced was PBMCs or T cells enriched from blood (not recorded which). The CDR3 spells CASSNERESIKPQHF. CDR3 bases: TGTGCCAGCAGCAATGAGCGGGAATCAATCAAGCCCCAGCATTTT.